The present T cell receptor beta chain was sequenced within a study of blood T cell repertoires in COVID-19. Across the whole study: The samples span acute and convalescent COVID-19 from the United States, Italy and Spain. T cells, B-cell-depleted T cells, or PBMCs provided the cDNA or gDNA that served as material.

Per the original data handling: Amplification of reference gene primers provided the estimated nucleated cell counts. The protocol was immunoSEQ multiplex PCR, while the TCRdb copy is restricted to in-frame clones and leaves out a portion. The V and J calls and clone size were taken over from that table, and D and trimming were inferred from the DNA. The profile covers about 250,000 clones, with 75% to 90% appearing a single time and 2.4% taken by the ten largest. What the recovered Cohort 3 donors had was two negative PCRs, clearance, or symptom resolution. The CDR3 sequence is 16 residues long. The V end lost 2 bases, the J end lost 2 bases, and 15 bases lay between the germline ends. CDR1 is SEHNR and CDR2 is FQNEAQ in the germline V gene (reference sequence).

The TCR comes from a woman between 18 and 30 years old who had recovered from COVID-19. The sequencing input was PBMCs or T cells enriched from blood (not recorded which). The chain combines TRBV7-9 with TRBJ1-1; D might be TRBD1 (5 bases). CDR3 in amino acids: CASSLKQGSPNTEAFF. DNA for the CDR3: TGTGCCAGCAGCTTAAAGCAGGGCAGCCCTAACACTGAAGCTTTCTTT.